This TCR beta chain appears in the sequencing data of a study of T-cell reconstitution after alpha-beta-depleted transplantation in children. V trimming: 8 bases; J trimming: 8 bases; junction bases outside the gene matches: 8. The CDR3 contains 12 residues. Looked up from germline, CDR1 is LGHDT and CDR2 is YNNKEL (reference sequence). Library preparation (for TCRbeta) was performed with unique molecular identifiers. A single record per CDR3 protein comes from TCRdb applying MiXCR to the PCR reads. Among about 480,000 distinct CDR3 sequences listed, about 12% were seen once. On this clonotype itself: A much larger clone differs from this one at a single base, so this may be a read error.

The sequence was collected from a human donor who donated a stem cell graft to a child with combined immunodeficiency. The sequenced sample was PBMCs from the stem cell graft donor, obtained from the stem cell graft. This chain joins TRBV3-1 and TRBJ1-1; 7 bases line up with TRBD1. CDR3 nucleotide sequence: TGTGCCAGCTGCGGCAGGGGGGGAGAAGCTTTCTTT. Translation: CASCGRGGEAFF.